These 18 T cell receptor beta chains were all obtained from the same sample, sequenced in a study of blood T cell repertoires in COVID-19. Profiling relied on immunoSEQ multiplex PCR, and the TCRdb table lists in-frame clones only, not all of them. The profile shows 55,000 to 75,000 clones, just under 75% of them singletons. The sequencing sample was made of peripheral blood. The receptor set was obtained from a woman in her sixties or seventies with COVID-19, enrolled during active disease.

This clone was picked up one time. This chain uses TRBV10-3 with TRBJ1-3; 9 nucleotides match TRBD1. V was clipped by 7 bases and J by 4 bases; unmatched bases: 5. CDR3 length: 14 residues. The germline V gene encodes CDR1 ENHRY and CDR2 SYGVKD. The CDR3 DNA sequence: TGTGCCATCAATACCGGGACAGGGGGAAACACCATATATTTT. Amino acid sequence: CAINTGTGGNTIYF.

This clone was seen more than once but under ten times. This chain connects TRBV9 to TRBJ1-2, with 7 nucleotides matching TRBD1. This CDR3 contains 15 residues. Per germline, CDR1 SGDLS and CDR2 YYNGEE. V dropped 4 bases and J dropped 3; count of bases not matched to a gene: 9. CDR3 loop: CASSLRQGAYYGYTF. CDR3 in DNA: TGTGCCAGCAGCCTTCGACAGGGTGCCTACTATGGCTACACCTTC.

J is TRBJ2-2 and V is TRBV19; TRBD2 matches at 8 bases. Trimming at V came to 6 bases and at J to 5 bases, leaving 11 bases not matched to a gene. The CDR3 is made up of 16 amino acids. The germline gives CDR1 LNHDA, CDR2 SQIVND (reference sequence). The CDR3 is CASSALRGGPTGELFF. In nucleotides, the CDR3 is TGTGCCAGTAGCGCACTCCGGGGGGGCCCTACCGGGGAGCTGTTTTTT.

This chain links TRBV18 with TRBJ1-2, with 8 bases fitting TRBD1. The CDR3 is made up of 13 amino acids. Losses at the gene ends were 3 bases for V and 3 bases for J; bases not matched to a gene: 0. The germline CDR1 and CDR2 sequences are KGHSH and LQKENI. The CDR3: CASSPTGDYGYTF. The CDR3 DNA sequence: TGTGCCAGCTCACCGACAGGGGACTATGGCTACACCTTC.

This clone was seen a few times. The rearrangement links TRBV19 to TRBJ2-1; D might be TRBD2 (6 bases). Germline V gene data show CDR1 as LNHDA and CDR2 as SQIVND (reference sequence). Trimming shortened V by 6 bases and J by 9 bases, and 18 bases separated the two germline ends. This CDR3 has 14 residues. The CDR3 DNA is TGTGCCAGTAGCCCACCAGGCGGGATGCGTGAGCAGTTCTTC. This codes for CASSPPGGMREQFF.

The chain is built from TRBV29-1 and TRBJ1-2; no reliable D call. The germline V gene has CDR1 SQVTM and CDR2 ANQGSEA. This CDR3 has 13 residues. V gave up 3 bases and J gave up 2 bases, with 10 bases separating them. DNA of the CDR3: TGCAGCGTTGATGGCAGGCACAACTATGGCTACACCTTC. It yields the protein CSVDGRHNYGYTF.

V and J are TRBV5-4 and TRBJ2-1; 10 bases line up with TRBD2. CDR1 is SGHNT, CDR2 YYREEE, per germline (reference sequence). The CDR3 has 13 residues. The V gene end was trimmed by 6 bases and the J gene end by 9 bases; junction bases not matched to a gene: 6. Here the CDR3 reads CASIDPSGGEQFF. The CDR3 DNA reads TGTGCCAGCATTGACCCTAGCGGGGGTGAGCAGTTCTTC.

The V call is TRBV5-8, the J call TRBJ2-5, with 8 positions matching TRBD2. The trim removed 0 bases at V and 2 bases at J, leaving 9 bases unmatched. This CDR3 is built from 17 residues. The germline CDR1 and CDR2 sequences are SGHTS and YDEGEE. This chain's CDR3 is CASSLAVAGTRQETQYF. CDR3 DNA sequence: TGTGCCAGCAGCTTGGCGGTAGCGGGGACGAGACAAGAGACCCAGTACTTC.

V is TRBV2 and J is TRBJ1-6; no definite D call. This CDR3 has 13 amino acids. CDR1 and CDR2 from the germline V gene are SNHLY and FYNNEI. Trimming took 10 bases from V and 7 from J, leaving 14 bases between them. CDR3 DNA: TGTGCCACTAACGAAGTCGGGAATTCACCCCTCCACTTT. Translating gives CATNEVGNSPLHF.

The chain has TRBV7-6 and TRBJ1-1; maybe TRBD1 (6 bases). Trimming shortened V by 2 bases and J by 0 bases, and 13 bases separated the two germline ends. CDR3 length equals 16 residues. From germline, CDR1 is SGHVS and CDR2 FNYEAQ. As DNA, the CDR3 is TGTGCCAGCAGCTTAACTTTCGGGGGGCTGAACACTGAAGCTTTCTTT. It translates to CASSLTFGGLNTEAFF.

The J gene is TRBJ1-6, the V gene TRBV12-2; the DNA was not used to check the table's D call, TRBD1. TRBV12-2 is described as a pseudogene. CDR3 length: 15 amino acids. CDR3 coding DNA: TGTGCAAGTCGCTGCCCGGGACAGTATAATTCACCCCTCCACTTT. This sequence encodes CASRCPGQYNSPLHF.

This clone occurred a few times. The chain combines TRBV11-2 with TRBJ2-6; TRBD2 matches 10 bases. Germline loops: CDR1 SGHAT, CDR2 FQNNGV. This CDR3 spans 17 amino acids. V trimming: 6 bases; J trimming: 4 bases; junction bases outside the gene matches: 9. The CDR3: CASRIAGGPRGANVLTF. Here the CDR3 DNA reads TGTGCCAGCAGAATAGCGGGAGGCCCTAGAGGGGCCAACGTCCTGACTTTC.

The chain couples TRBV7-8 to TRBJ1-5; 7 nucleotides match TRBD1. Germline V gene data show CDR1 as SGHVS and CDR2 as FQNEAQ. This CDR3 region has 18 residues. Unmatched junction bases numbered 15, after V lost 7 bases and J lost 0 bases. CDR3 in amino acids: CASTKLELQGYSNQPQHF. For the CDR3, the DNA is TGTGCCAGCACCAAACTAGAACTACAGGGGTATAGCAATCAGCCCCAGCATTTT.

This clone was recorded a few times. The CDR3 nucleotides read TGTGCCACCAGCCGCTCCGGGTTCCTTCAGCCCCAGCATTTT. It yields the protein CATSRSGFLQPQHF. The chain links TRBV24-1 to TRBJ1-5; D gene unclear. The CDR3 is made up of 14 amino acids. Per the germline V gene, CDR1 is KGHDR and CDR2 is SFDVKD. The ends were cut back, 7 bases at V and 6 bases at J, with 15 bases in the middle.

This clone was observed a handful of times. V gene TRBV4-3 combines with J gene TRBJ1-3; D ambiguous. V was trimmed by 0 bases and J by 0 bases, leaving 15 bases between them. The CDR3 is made up of 18 amino acids. Germline values: CDR1 LGHNA, CDR2 YSLEER. The CDR3 nucleotides are TGCGCCAGCAGCCAAGATTCAAAGTTCAGAAGCTCTGGAAACACCATATATTTT. Translation: CASSQDSKFRSSGNTIYF.

V is TRBV29-1 and J is TRBJ1-2, with D unclear. Between the trimmed V and J ends, which lost 5 bases and 5 bases, there was a span of 12 bases. The CDR3 spans 12 residues. Germline V CDR1 and CDR2: SQVTM, ANQGSEA. For the CDR3, the DNA is TGCAGCGTTCCAACATTATCGTATGGCTACACCTTC. Translating it yields CSVPTLSYGYTF.

The chain uses TRBV7-6 and TRBJ2-3, with 8 bases aligning to TRBD1. Germline CDR1 and CDR2: SGHVS and FNYEAQ. This CDR3 contains 16 residues. V dropped 1 base and J dropped 6; count of bases not matched to a gene: 9. CDR3 nucleotides: TGTGCCAGCAGCTTAGGTCCAGGGGGCAGGGAGGATACGCAGTATTTT. It yields the protein CASSLGPGGREDTQYF.

As to this clone: Other DNA sequences in this sample translate to the same CDR3. The V and J genes are TRBV5-5 and TRBJ2-2; D possibly corresponds to TRBD1 (5 bases). CDR3 length equals 14 residues. Germline V gene data show CDR1 as SGHKS and CDR2 as YYEKEE (reference sequence). V dropped 0 bases and J dropped 5 bases, with 8 bases sitting between them. CDR3 sequence reads: CASSLVAGTGELFF. The CDR3 DNA follows: TGTGCCAGCAGCTTGGTTGCAGGGACCGGGGAGCTGTTTTTT.